This T cell receptor (beta chain) emerged from a study of shared clonotypes between healthy human individuals. Naive CD8 cells lacked CD45RO and underwent positive selection for CCR7, leaving out terminally differentiated effector memory CD45RA+ cells. Participating donors were healthy, HIV-negative adults free of recent acute infections or vaccinations. V shed 8 bases and J 8 bases; nucleotides not matched to a gene: 9. The CDR3 runs 14 residues. Germline CDR1 WSHSY, CDR2 SAAADI. Assay runs were performed at deep level. Profiled with immunoSEQ multiplex PCR; TCRdb holds only in-frame clones, not every one. Here the sample spans over 2 million clones, around 96% being singletons. Comment on this clone: Antigen specificity is unknown.

Points from the study as a whole: Represented diversity, genetic and exposure-history alike, was limited by few donors. A handful of donors had around 5% of their naive CD4 clonotypes in common.

The rearrangement links TRBV10-2 to TRBJ2-5, with 12 bases identical to TRBD2. Sequencing was performed on naive CD8+ T cells sorted from blood. This TCR was sampled from a man in his late teens or twenties in good health. The CDR3 sequence is CASSTSGSLDTQYF. The CDR3 nucleotides are TGCGCCAGCTCGACTAGCGGGAGTCTTGATACCCAGTACTTC.